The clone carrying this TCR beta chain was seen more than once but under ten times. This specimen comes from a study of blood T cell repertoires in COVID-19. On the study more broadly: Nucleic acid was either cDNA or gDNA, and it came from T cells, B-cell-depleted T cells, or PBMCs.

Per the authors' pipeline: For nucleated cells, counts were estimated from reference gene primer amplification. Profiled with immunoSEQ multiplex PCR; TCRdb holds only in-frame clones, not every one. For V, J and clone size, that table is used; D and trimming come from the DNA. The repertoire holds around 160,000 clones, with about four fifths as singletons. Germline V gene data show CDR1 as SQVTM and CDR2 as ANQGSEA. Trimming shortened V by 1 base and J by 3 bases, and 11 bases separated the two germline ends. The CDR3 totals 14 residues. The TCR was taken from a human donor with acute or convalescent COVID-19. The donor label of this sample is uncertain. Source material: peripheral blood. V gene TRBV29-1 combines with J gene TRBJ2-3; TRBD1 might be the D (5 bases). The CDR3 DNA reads TGCAGCGTTGAAGGCCTCGACAGTACAGATACGCAGTATTTT. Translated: CSVEGLDSTDTQYF.